This T cell receptor (beta chain) was sequenced in a study of blood T cell repertoires in COVID-19. Study at large: Italy, Spain and the United States were the sources of the convalescent and acute COVID-19 samples. From T cells, B-cell-depleted T cells, or PBMCs came the material, which was cDNA or gDNA.

Per the original methods: Amplification of reference gene primers provided the estimated nucleated cell counts. Sequenced by immunoSEQ multiplex PCR; TCRdb stores in-frame clones only, minus some. V, J and clone size are those of that table, while D and trimming were read from the DNA. The sample includes roughly 300,000 clones, 70% to 90% of them seen just once. V was trimmed by 4 bases and J by 3 bases, leaving 16 bases between them. CDR3 length equals 16 residues. The germline V gene has CDR1 WSHSY and CDR2 SAAADI. The clonotype comes from a woman in her 50s who had recovered from COVID-19. Material: peripheral blood. V is TRBV10-2 and J is TRBJ2-4; tentatively, D is TRBD2 (6 bases). The CDR3 loop reads CASSVTPGLLKNIQYF. The DNA for the CDR3 is TGCGCCAGCAGTGTTACCCCGGGACTGCTCAAAAACATTCAGTACTTC.